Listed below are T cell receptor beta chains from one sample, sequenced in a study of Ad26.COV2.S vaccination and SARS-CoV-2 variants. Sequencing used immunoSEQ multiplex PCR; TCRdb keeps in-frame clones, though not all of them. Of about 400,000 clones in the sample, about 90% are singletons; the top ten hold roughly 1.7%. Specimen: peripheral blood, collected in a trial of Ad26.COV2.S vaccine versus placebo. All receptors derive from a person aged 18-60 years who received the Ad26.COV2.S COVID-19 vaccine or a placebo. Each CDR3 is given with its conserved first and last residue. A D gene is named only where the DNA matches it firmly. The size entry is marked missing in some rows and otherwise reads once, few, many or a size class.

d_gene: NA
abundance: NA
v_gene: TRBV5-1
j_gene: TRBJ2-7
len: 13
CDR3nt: TGCGCCAGCAGCTTGCCGCCGGGGAACGAGCAGTACTTC
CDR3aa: CASSLPPGNEQYF

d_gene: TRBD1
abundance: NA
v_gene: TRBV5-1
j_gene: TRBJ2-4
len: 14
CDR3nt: TGCGCCAGCAGCTTGGGGGGACAGGGATCAATTCAGTACTTC
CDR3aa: CASSLGGQGSIQYF

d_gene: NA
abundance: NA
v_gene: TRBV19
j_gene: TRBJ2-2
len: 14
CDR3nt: TGTGCCAGTAGTATTAAGGCCTATACCGGGGAGCTGTTTTTT
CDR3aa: CASSIKAYTGELFF

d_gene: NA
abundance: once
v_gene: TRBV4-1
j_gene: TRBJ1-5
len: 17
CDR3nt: TGCGCCAGCAGCCGATTGCAAGCGGCTTACGGCAATCAGCCCCAGCATTTT
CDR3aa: CASSRLQAAYGNQPQHF

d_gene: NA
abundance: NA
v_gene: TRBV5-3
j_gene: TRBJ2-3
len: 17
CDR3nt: TGTGCCAGAAGCTTGGAATCAAGAGGGCAACACACAGATACGCAGTATTTT
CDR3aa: CARSLESRGQHTDTQYF

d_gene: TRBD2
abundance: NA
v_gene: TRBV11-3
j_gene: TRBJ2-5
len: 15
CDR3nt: TGTGCCAGCAGCTTAGAAGCGGGGGGCCAAGAGACCCAGTACTTC
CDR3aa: CASSLEAGGQETQYF

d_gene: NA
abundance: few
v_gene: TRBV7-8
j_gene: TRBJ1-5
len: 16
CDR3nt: TGTGCCAGCAGCCCTACGAGGGTGGGCAGCAATCAGCCCCAGCATTTT
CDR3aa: CASSPTRVGSNQPQHF

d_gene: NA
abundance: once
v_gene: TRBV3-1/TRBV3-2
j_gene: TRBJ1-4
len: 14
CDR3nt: TGTGCCAGCAGCCGACGGACAGAAAATGAAAAACTGTTTTTT
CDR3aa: CASSRRTENEKLFF

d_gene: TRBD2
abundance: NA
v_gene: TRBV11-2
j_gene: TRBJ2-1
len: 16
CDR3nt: TGTGCCAGCAGCTTAAGTAGCGGGGTCTCCTACAATGAGCAGTTCTTC
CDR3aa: CASSLSSGVSYNEQFF

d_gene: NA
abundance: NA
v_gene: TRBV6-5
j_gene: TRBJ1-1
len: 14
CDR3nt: TGTGCCAGCAGTTACTCGACCCTGGACACTGAAGCTTTCTTT
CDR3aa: CASSYSTLDTEAFF

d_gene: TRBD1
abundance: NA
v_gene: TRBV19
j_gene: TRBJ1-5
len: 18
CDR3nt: TGTGCCAGTAGTACGCATCTAGGGGGCCAGGGGGACAATCAGCCCCAGCATTTT
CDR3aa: CASSTHLGGQGDNQPQHF

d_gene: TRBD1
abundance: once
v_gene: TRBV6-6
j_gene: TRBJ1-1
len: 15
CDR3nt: TGTGCCAGCAGTTACTCCGGGACAGGGCGCACTGAAGCTTTCTTT
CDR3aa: CASSYSGTGRTEAFF

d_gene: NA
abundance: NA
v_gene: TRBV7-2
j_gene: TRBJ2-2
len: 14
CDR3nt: TGTGCCAGCAGCTTAGAGGGGGGTACCGGGGAGCTGTTTTTT
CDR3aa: CASSLEGGTGELFF

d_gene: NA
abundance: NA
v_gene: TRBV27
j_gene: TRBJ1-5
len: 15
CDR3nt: TGTGCCAGCAGTCCCGGTGCGGTTGGCAATCAGCCCCAGCATTTT
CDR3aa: CASSPGAVGNQPQHF

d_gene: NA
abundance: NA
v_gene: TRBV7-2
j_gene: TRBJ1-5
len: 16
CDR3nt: TGTGCCAGCAGCCTCGGCCGGGGAAGGAGCAATCAGCCCCAGCATTTT
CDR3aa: CASSLGRGRSNQPQHF

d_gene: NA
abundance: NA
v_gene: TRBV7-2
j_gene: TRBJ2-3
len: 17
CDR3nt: TGTGCCAGCAGCCTCAGAAGGGGGGGCCGCGGCACAGATACGCAGTATTTT
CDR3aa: CASSLRRGGRGTDTQYF

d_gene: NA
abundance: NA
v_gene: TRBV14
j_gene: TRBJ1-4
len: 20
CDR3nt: TGTGCCAGCAGCCAAGATCGGGGTTTCTATGGGCCTGCAACTAATGAAAAACTGTTTTTT
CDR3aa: CASSQDRGFYGPATNEKLFF

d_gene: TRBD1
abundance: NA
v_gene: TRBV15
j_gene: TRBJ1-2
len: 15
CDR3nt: TGTGCCACCAGCACTGGACAGGGGATTTCAATAGGCTACACCTTC
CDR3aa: CATSTGQGISIGYTF

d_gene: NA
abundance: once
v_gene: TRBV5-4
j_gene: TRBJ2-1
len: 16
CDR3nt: TGTGCCAGCAGCTTGGTGCCGGGGGCAAAGGAGAATGAGCAGTTCTTC
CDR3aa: CASSLVPGAKENEQFF

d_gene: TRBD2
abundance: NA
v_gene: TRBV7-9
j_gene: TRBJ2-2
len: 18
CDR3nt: TGTGCCAGCAGCCCCGGGACTAGCGGGGGGGCCTATGCCGGGGAGCTGTTTTTT
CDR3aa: CASSPGTSGGAYAGELFF

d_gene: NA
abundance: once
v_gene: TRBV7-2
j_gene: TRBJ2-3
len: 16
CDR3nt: TGTGCCAGCAGCCCCGGATCCAGGACCCCCACAGATACGCAGTATTTT
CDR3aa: CASSPGSRTPTDTQYF

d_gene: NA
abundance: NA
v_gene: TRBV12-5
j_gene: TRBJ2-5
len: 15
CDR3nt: TGTGCTAGTGGTTCCCTGAGACTCAGCGGTGATCTCCAGTACTTC
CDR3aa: CASGSLRLSGDLQYF

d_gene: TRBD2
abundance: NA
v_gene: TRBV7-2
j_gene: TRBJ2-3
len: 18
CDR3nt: TGTGCCAGCAGCAAACTAGCGGGGGGGCTTCGAAGCACAGATACGCAGTATTTT
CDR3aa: CASSKLAGGLRSTDTQYF

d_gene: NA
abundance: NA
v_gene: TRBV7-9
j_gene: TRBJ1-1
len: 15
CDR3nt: TGTGCCAGCAGCTTAGCGCAGGGTGCGGGAACTGAAGCTTTCTTT
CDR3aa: CASSLAQGAGTEAFF

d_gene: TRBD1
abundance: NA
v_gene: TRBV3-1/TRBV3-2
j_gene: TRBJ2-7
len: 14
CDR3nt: TGTGCCAGCAGCCGGGACAGGTGGGCGTCCGAGCAGTACTTC
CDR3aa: CASSRDRWASEQYF

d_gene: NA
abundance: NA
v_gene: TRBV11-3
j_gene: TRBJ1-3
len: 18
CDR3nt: TGTGCCAGCGGACGTGTACCGGACTGGAGCCAATCTGGAAACACCATATATTTT
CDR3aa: CASGRVPDWSQSGNTIYF

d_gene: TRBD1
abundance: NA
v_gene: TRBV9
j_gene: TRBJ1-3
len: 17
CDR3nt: TGTGCCAGCAGCGAGACCGGGACAGGGGTTCGCGGAAACACCATATATTTT
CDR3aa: CASSETGTGVRGNTIYF

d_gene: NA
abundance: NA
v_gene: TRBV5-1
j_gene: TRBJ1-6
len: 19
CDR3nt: TGCGCCAGCAGCTTGGAATCTCCTGGGTGGGGCGGGGCGGATTCACCCCTCCACTTT
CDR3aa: CASSLESPGWGGADSPLHF

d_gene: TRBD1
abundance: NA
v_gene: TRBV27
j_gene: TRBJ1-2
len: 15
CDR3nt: TGTGCCAGCAGTTCACAGGGGAAAGGGAACTATGGCTACACCTTC
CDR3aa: CASSSQGKGNYGYTF

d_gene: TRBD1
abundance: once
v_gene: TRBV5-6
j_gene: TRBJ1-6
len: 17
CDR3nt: TGTGCCAGCAGCTTGGGGGACAGCCTCTTTAATAATTCACCCCTCCACTTT
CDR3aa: CASSLGDSLFNNSPLHF

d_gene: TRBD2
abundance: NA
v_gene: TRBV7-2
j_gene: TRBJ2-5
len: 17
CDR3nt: TGTGCCAGCAGCTTAGCCCCCCTAGCGGGGGGGTACGAGACCCAGTACTTC
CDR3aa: CASSLAPLAGGYETQYF

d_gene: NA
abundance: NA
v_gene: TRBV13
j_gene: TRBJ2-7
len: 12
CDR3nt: TGTGCCAGCAGCTCCAGCCCCTACGAGCAGTACTTC
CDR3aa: CASSSSPYEQYF

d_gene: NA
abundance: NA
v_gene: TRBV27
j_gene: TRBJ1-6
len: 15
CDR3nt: TGTGCCAGCAGTCACCACCGGGACACAGGATCACCCCTCCACTTT
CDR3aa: CASSHHRDTGSPLHF

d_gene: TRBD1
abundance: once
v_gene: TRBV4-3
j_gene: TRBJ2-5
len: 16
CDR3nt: TGCGCCAGCAGCCAATTTGCGACAGGGGGCTTTCAGACCCAGTACTTC
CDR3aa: CASSQFATGGFQTQYF

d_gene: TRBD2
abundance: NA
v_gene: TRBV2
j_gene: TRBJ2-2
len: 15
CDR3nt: TGTGCCAGCGGAATTAGCGGGGGTAACACCGGGGAGCTGTTTTTT
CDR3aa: CASGISGGNTGELFF

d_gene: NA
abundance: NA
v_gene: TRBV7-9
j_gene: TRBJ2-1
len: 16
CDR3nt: TGTGCCAGCAGCCAACTGAGGGGGGACCTTTTGAATGAGCAGTTCTTC
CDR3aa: CASSQLRGDLLNEQFF

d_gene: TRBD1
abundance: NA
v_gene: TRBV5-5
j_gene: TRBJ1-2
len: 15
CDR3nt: TGTGCCAGCAGCTTGGGACAGGGATATAACTATGGCTACACCTTC
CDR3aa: CASSLGQGYNYGYTF

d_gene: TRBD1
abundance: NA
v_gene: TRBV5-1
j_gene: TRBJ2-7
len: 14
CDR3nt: TGCGCCAGCAGCCCTAGGGACAGGGTGGGGGAGCAGTACTTC
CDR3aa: CASSPRDRVGEQYF

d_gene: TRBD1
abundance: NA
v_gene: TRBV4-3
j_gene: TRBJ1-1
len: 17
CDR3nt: TGCGCCAGCAGCCTCTCACCAGGAGGAGGGGGCATCAGGGAAGCTTTCTTT
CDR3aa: CASSLSPGGGGIREAFF

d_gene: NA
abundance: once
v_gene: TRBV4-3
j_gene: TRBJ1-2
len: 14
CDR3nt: TGCGCCAGCAGCCAAGGGACAGTAACCGATGGCTACACCTTC
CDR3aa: CASSQGTVTDGYTF